These T cell receptor beta chains were read from a single sample in a study of CD8 T cells in ankylosing spondylitis. TCRdb itself ran the 5' RACE reads through MiXCR, one entry per CDR3 protein. The table has 150,000 to 200,000 distinct CDR3 sequences, roughly 18% seen once. Specimen: blood, either unsorted or a sorted T cell fraction (not recorded which). The source of these receptors is a male donor between 5 and 29 years old with ankylosing spondylitis or in good health (not recorded which). The CDR3 runs from the conserved cysteine through the conserved F or W. Each record gives: clone size, CDR3 length, V gene, J gene, D gene, CDR3 protein, CDR3 DNA. A D gene is named only where the DNA matches it firmly. Rows give clone size only sometimes, using once, few, many, or a class for an expanded clone.

>many|14|TRBV28|TRBJ2-7|.
CASSPPRMTYEQYF
TGTGCCAGCAGCCCCCCTAGAATGACCTACGAGCAGTACTTC
>many|17|TRBV4-2|TRBJ2-1|TRBD2
CASSQGPSAGGGGEQFF
TGTGCCAGCAGCCAAGGCCCTTCCGCCGGCGGGGGGGGTGAGCAGTTCTTC
>.|14|TRBV6-6|TRBJ2-3|.
CASSQGRGTDTQYF
TGTGCCAGCAGTCAGGGGAGGGGCACAGATACGCAGTATTTT
>many|14|TRBV5-1|TRBJ1-1|.
CASSLMGDQTEAFF
TGCGCCAGCAGCTTAATGGGGGACCAGACAGAGGCTTTCTTT
>.|15|TRBV29-1|TRBJ2-5|TRBD2
CSVDILAGGLETQYF
TGCAGCGTTGACATCCTAGCGGGAGGTTTAGAGACCCAGTACTTC
>many|13|TRBV20-1|TRBJ2-3|.
CSAPGPSTDTQYF
TGCAGTGCCCCGGGGCCTAGCACAGATACGCAGTATTTT
>many|17|TRBV5-5|TRBJ2-2|.
CASSLFSFGPFGGELFF
TGTGCCAGCAGCTTGTTCTCCTTTGGCCCTTTCGGCGGGGAGCTGTTTTTT
>few|16|TRBV11-2|TRBJ2-3|TRBD2
CASSSSGLAGVDTQYF
TGTGCCAGCAGCTCGTCGGGACTAGCGGGAGTAGATACGCAGTATTTT
>many|14|TRBV29-1|TRBJ2-7|.
CSVEVGDTAYEQYF
TGCAGCGTTGAAGTGGGGGACACCGCCTACGAGCAGTACTTC
>.|16|TRBV6-1|TRBJ2-6|.
CASSSGLYSGANVLTF
TGTGCCAGCAGCTCGGGACTTTACTCTGGGGCCAACGTCCTGACTTTC
>many|12|TRBV29-1|TRBJ1-2|.
CSVSTGTYGYTF
TGCAGCGTTTCTACAGGGACCTATGGCTACACCTTC
>many|13|TRBV12-3/TRBV12-4|TRBJ2-1|.
CASSLIGEDEQFF
TGTGCCAGCAGTTTAATAGGCGAGGATGAGCAGTTCTTC
>many|15|TRBV30|TRBJ2-3|.
CAWSYERIRGDTQYF
TGTGCCTGGAGTTACGAAAGGATCAGGGGTGATACGCAGTATTTT
>many|14|TRBV12-3/TRBV12-4|TRBJ2-7|TRBD2
CASSFGGGHKEQYF
TGTGCCAGCAGTTTCGGGGGGGGGCATAAAGAGCAGTACTTC
>many|14|TRBV5-1|TRBJ1-1|TRBD1
CASSGGQGTTEAFF
TGCGCCAGCAGCGGGGGACAGGGGACCACTGAAGCTTTCTTT
>many|13|TRBV5-1|TRBJ1-1|.
CASSLSGDTEAFF
TGCGCCAGCAGCTTGTCGGGGGACACTGAAGCTTTCTTT
>many|15|TRBV7-7|TRBJ2-2|.
CASTITGPDTGELFF
TGTGCCAGCACCATAACAGGTCCCGACACCGGGGAGCTGTTTTTT
>many|13|TRBV6-5|TRBJ1-1|.
CASSAEVNTEAFF
TGTGCCAGCTCCGCGGAAGTGAACACTGAAGCTTTCTTT
>many|16|TRBV5-1|TRBJ2-4|.
CASSLEDRPDKNIQYF
TGCGCCAGCAGCTTGGAAGACAGGCCAGACAAAAACATTCAGTACTTC
>many|17|TRBV28|TRBJ1-5|.
CASSPINPGPSNQPQHF
TGTGCCAGCAGCCCAATAAATCCGGGACCGTCCAATCAGCCCCAGCATTTT
>many|13|TRBV7-2|TRBJ1-6|.
CASSLVRGSPLHF
TGTGCCAGCAGCTTAGTCAGGGGTTCACCCCTCCACTTT
>many|16|TRBV10-3|TRBJ2-1|TRBD2
CAISPPGLAGVGEQFF
TGTGCCATCAGTCCGCCGGGACTAGCGGGAGTTGGTGAGCAGTTCTTC
>many|14|TRBV6-2/TRBV6-3|TRBJ2-2|TRBD2
CASRDGGDTGELFF
TGTGCCAGCAGGGACGGGGGGGACACCGGGGAGCTGTTTTTT
>.|17|TRBV7-3|TRBJ2-1|TRBD2
CASSLRGGSSGNYEQFF
TGTGCCAGCAGCTTAAGGGGGGGTTCTAGCGGGAACTATGAGCAGTTCTTC
>.|14|TRBV4-3|TRBJ2-7|.
CASSQESRGSEQYF
TGCGCCAGCAGCCAAGAGAGTAGGGGTAGCGAGCAGTACTTC
>many|14|TRBV20-1|TRBJ2-2|.
CSAVSLKNTGELFF
TGCAGTGCAGTCAGTCTTAAGAACACCGGGGAGCTGTTTTTT
>many|15|TRBV12-3/TRBV12-4|TRBJ2-1|TRBD2
CASSLVGGGYNEQFF
TGTGCCAGCAGTTTAGTTGGCGGGGGATACAATGAGCAGTTCTTC